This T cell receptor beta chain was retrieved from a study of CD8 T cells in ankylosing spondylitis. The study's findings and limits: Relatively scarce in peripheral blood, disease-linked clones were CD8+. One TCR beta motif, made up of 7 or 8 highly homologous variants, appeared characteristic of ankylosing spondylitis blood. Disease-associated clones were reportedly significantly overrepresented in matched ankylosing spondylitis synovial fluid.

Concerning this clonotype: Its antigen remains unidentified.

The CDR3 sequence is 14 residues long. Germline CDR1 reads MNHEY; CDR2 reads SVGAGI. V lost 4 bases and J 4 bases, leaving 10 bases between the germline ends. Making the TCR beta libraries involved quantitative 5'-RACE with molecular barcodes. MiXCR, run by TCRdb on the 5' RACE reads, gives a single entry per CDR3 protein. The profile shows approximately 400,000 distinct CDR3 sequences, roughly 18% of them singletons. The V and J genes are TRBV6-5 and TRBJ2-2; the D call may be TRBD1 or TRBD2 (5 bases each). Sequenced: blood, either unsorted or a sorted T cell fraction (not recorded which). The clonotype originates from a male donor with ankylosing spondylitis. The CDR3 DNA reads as TGTGCCAGCAGTTTCAGGGAGTCCACCGGGGAGCTGTTTTTT. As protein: CASSFRESTGELFF.